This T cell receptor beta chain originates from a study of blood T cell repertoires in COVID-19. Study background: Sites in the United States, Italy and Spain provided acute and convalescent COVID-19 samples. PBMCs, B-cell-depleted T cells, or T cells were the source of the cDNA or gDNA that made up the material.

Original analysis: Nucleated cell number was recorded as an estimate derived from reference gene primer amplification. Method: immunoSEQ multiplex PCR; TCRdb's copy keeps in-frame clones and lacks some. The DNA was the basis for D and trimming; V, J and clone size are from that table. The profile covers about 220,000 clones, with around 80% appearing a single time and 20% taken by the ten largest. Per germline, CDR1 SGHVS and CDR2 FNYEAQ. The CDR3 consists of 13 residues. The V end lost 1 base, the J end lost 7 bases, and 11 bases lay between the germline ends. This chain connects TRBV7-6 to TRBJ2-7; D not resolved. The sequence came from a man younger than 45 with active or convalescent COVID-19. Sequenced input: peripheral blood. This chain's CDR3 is CASSLVAGREQYF. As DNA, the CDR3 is TGTGCCAGCAGCTTAGTGGCAGGAAGGGAGCAGTACTTC.